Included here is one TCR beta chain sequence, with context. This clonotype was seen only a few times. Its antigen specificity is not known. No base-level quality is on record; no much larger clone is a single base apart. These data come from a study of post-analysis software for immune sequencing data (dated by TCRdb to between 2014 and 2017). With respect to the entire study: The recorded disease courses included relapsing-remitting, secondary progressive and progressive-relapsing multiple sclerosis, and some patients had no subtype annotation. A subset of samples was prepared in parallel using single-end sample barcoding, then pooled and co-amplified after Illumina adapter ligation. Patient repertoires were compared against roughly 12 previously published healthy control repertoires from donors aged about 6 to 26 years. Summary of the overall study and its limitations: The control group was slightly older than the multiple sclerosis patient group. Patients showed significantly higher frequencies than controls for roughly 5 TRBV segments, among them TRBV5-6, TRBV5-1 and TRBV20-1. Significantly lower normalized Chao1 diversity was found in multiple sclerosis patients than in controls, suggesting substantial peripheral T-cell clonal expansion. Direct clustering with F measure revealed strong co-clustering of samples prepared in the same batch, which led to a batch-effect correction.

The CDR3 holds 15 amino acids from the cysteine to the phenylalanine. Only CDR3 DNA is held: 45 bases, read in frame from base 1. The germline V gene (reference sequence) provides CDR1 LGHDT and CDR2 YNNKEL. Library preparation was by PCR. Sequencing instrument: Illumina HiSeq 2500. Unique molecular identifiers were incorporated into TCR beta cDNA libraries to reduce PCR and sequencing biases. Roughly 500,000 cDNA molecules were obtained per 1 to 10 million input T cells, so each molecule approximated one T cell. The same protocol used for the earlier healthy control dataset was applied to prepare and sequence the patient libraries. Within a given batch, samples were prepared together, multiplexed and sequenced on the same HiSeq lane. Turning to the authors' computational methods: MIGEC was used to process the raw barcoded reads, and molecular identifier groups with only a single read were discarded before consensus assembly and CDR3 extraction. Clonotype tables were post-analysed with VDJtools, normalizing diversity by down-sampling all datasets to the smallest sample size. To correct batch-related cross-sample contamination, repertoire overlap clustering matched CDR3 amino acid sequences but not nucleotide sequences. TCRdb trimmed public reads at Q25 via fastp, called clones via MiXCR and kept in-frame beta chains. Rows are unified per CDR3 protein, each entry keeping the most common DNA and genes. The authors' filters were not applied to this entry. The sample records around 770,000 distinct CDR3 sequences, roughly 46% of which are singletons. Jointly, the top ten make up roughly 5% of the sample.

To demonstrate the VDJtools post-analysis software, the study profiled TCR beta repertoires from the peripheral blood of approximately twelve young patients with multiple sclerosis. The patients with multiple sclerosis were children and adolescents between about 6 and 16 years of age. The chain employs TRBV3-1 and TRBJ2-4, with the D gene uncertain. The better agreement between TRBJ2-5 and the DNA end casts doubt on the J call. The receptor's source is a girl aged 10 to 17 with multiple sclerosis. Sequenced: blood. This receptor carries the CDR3 CASSQGIIIGETQYF. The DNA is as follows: TGTGCCAGCAGCCAAGGTATCATTATTGGGGAGACCCAGTACTTC.